These 29 T cell receptor beta chains originate from one sample sequenced in a study of cytomegalovirus exposure and HLA in healthy donors. PCR used 60 Vbeta primers and 13 Jbeta primers. Data came from immunoSEQ multiplex PCR; TCRdb stores just in-frame clones and leaves some out. The table lists 180,000 or so clones, roughly 80% of them singletons, with around 3.1% in the top ten. Sequencing was done on a sample of PBMCs. The receptors stem from a female donor in good health and CMV-seronegative.

This chain uses TRBV15 with TRBJ1-4, with D hard to call. This CDR3 comprises 12 residues. Germline CDR1 and CDR2: LNHNV and YYDKDF (reference sequence). The V and J ends lost 3 bases and 8 bases respectively, with 7 bases between them. In DNA form, the CDR3 reads TGTGCCACCAGCAGCCGGGGAGAAAAACTGTTTTTT. This encodes CATSSRGEKLFF.

V and J are TRBV27 and TRBJ2-1; possibly TRBD1 for D (5 bases). The CDR3 extends over 13 amino acids. From germline, CDR1 is MNHEY and CDR2 SMNVEV (reference sequence). V lost 1 base and J lost 12, with 13 bases in between. The CDR3 DNA reads as TGTGCCAGCAGTTTATTGTCGGCCCAGGGGCAGTTCTTC. Protein product: CASSLLSAQGQFF.

The V gene is TRBV27, the J gene TRBJ1-5, with 8 bases lining up with TRBD1. CDR1 and CDR2 (germline): MNHEY, SMNVEV (reference sequence). The junction had 2 bases not matched to a gene; V was cut back by 4 bases and J by 0 bases. CDR3 size: 15 residues. DNA of the CDR3: TGTGCCAGCAGTTGGGACAGGAATAGCAATCAGCCCCAGCATTTT. Translating gives CASSWDRNSNQPQHF.

J is TRBJ2-7 and V is TRBV18; weak D call: TRBD2 (5 bases). Trimming cost V 4 bases and J 2 bases, with 15 bases left between them. Germline V gene data show CDR1 as KGHSH and CDR2 as LQKENI. CDR3 length: 15 residues. CDR3 loop: CASSRSGRAAYEQYF. The CDR3 DNA sequence: TGTGCCAGCTCACGGTCTGGGCGGGCAGCCTACGAGCAGTACTTC.

CDR3 residues: CASSFHSGRGTGELFF. In DNA, the CDR3 is TGTGCCAGCAGTTTTCACTCTGGGAGGGGCACCGGGGAGCTGTTTTTT. V usage is TRBV28 and J usage is TRBJ2-2, with TRBD2 matching 7 bases. This CDR3 spans 16 amino acids. From germline, CDR1 is MDHEN and CDR2 SYDVKM. V shed 3 bases, J shed 4 bases, and the junction held 8 bases outside the gene matches.

The V call is TRBV20-1, the J call TRBJ2-5; 7 bases map to TRBD1. The V gene's germline CDR1 is DFQATT and CDR2 SNEGSKA (reference sequence). The CDR3 contains 11 residues. CDR3 DNA: TGCACGAAAGGGGGCAGGGAGACCCAGTACTTC. Translating it yields CTKGGRETQYF.

The chain uses TRBV19 and TRBJ1-2; 7 nucleotides align to TRBD1. CDR1 and CDR2 from the germline V gene are LNHDA and SQIVND (reference sequence). V gave up 5 bases and J gave up 8 bases; unmatched junction bases: 8. The CDR3 runs 13 residues. The CDR3 coding sequence is TGTGCCAGTAGTTCCCGGACAGGTGACGGCTACACCTTC. Translated, it gives CASSSRTGDGYTF.

The chain uses TRBV30 and TRBJ2-5; TRBD2 aligns across 8 bases. Germline CDR1 reads GTSNPN; CDR2 reads SVGIG (reference sequence). The CDR3 is made up of 15 amino acids. V lost 0 bases, J lost 4 bases, and 7 bases stayed unmatched. The CDR3 is CAWSVTGGPLETQYF. The DNA of the CDR3 is TGTGCCTGGAGTGTAACGGGGGGGCCGTTAGAGACCCAGTACTTC.

This clone occurred a few times. This rearrangement joins TRBV30 to TRBJ2-3, with 11 bases that match TRBD1. The CDR3 is 14 amino acids. Germline V gene lookup returns CDR1 GTSNPN and CDR2 SVGIG (reference sequence). J gave up 3 bases and V 3 bases, and 2 bases lay outside the gene matches. Written as DNA, the CDR3 is TGTGCCTGGAGCGGGACAGGGGGTACAGATACGCAGTATTTT. Translated: CAWSGTGGTDTQYF.

The V call is TRBV29-1, the J call TRBJ2-7; 10 bases fit TRBD1. Germline V CDR1 and CDR2: SQVTM, ANQGSEA. The CDR3 covers 13 residues. V lost 1 base and J lost 6; bases outside the gene matches: 3. The CDR3, as DNA: TGCAGCGTTGAAGGGGACAGGGGAGGCGAGCAGTACTTC. Translated, it gives CSVEGDRGGEQYF.

Only a few counts were recorded for this clone. The genes are TRBV27 and TRBJ1-6; no firm D call. CDR3 length equals 15 residues. V was cut by 5 bases and J by 0 bases, with 8 bases left in between. Looked up from germline, CDR1 is MNHEY and CDR2 is SMNVEV (reference sequence). The CDR3 protein is CASSPVSSYNSPLHF. The CDR3, as DNA: TGTGCCAGCAGTCCCGTCAGCTCCTATAATTCACCCCTCCACTTT.

The chain recombines TRBV29-1 with TRBJ1-2; D is possibly TRBD1 (5 bases). Trimming pared 5 bases from V and 6 bases from J, leaving 7 bases between. Germline loops: CDR1 SQVTM, CDR2 ANQGSEA. This CDR3 spans 10 amino acids. CDR3 coding DNA: TGCAGCGTTCAGGGTAATGGCTACACCTTC. Protein: CSVQGNGYTF.

This chain links TRBV5-6 with TRBJ2-1; 9 bases are shared with TRBD2. Germline-derived CDR1 and CDR2 are SGHDT and YYEEEE. This CDR3 contains 11 residues. Trimming removed 2 bases from V and 15 bases from J; junction bases left unmatched: 3. The CDR3 sequence is CASSFLAGLFF. Written as DNA, the CDR3 is TGTGCCAGCAGCTTTCTAGCGGGGCTGTTCTTC.

In this sample, this clone turned up a few times. The rearrangement joins TRBV28 to TRBJ2-5; 11 bases agree with TRBD1. This CDR3 is 17 amino acids long. Trimming at V came to 1 base and at J to 5 bases, leaving 9 bases not matched to a gene. The germline gives CDR1 MDHEN, CDR2 SYDVKM. The CDR3 region has the DNA TGTGCCAGCAGTTTATTCCAGGACAGGGGGCATTGGGAGACCCAGTACTTC. Translating gives CASSLFQDRGHWETQYF. The entire variable domain, with the rest obtained from reference TRBV28 and TRBJ2-5, is as follows: DVKVTQSSRYLVKRTGEKVFLECVQDMDHENMFWYRQDPGLGLRLIYFSYDVKMKEKGDIPEGYSVSREKKERFSLILESASTNQTSMYLCASSLFQDRGHWETQYFGPGTRLLVL.

V gene TRBV6-1 combines with J gene TRBJ1-3, with a weak D call TRBD1 (6 bases). CDR1 is MNHNS and CDR2 is SASEGT in the germline V gene. Trimming pared 6 bases from V and 4 bases from J, leaving 13 bases between. This CDR3 spans 14 amino acids. The CDR3 here is CASRGPGQGNTIYF. CDR3 bases: TGTGCCAGCAGGGGGCCGGGACAAGGAAACACCATATATTTT.

This chain links TRBV7-3 with TRBJ1-4; no clear D. V lost 5 bases, J lost 0 bases, and 10 bases lay in between. Germline loops: CDR1 SGHTA, CDR2 FQGTGA. The CDR3 consists of 15 residues. CDR3 nucleotides: TGTGCCAGCAGCGCTCGCGGTGCAACTAATGAAAAACTGTTTTTT. Translation: CASSARGATNEKLFF.

V is TRBV15 and J is TRBJ2-5; a weak D match, TRBD2 (7 bases). V was shortened by 0 bases and J by 1 base, with 15 bases between the two germline ends. The CDR3 is made up of 17 amino acids. From germline, CDR1 is LNHNV and CDR2 YYDKDF (reference sequence). In nucleotides, the CDR3 is TGTGCCACCAGCAGAGATTATGGGGGGGCTACCCAAGAGACCCAGTACTTC. Its protein is CATSRDYGGATQETQYF.

The V call is TRBV28, the J call TRBJ1-5; 8 bases fit TRBD1. The CDR3 runs to 15 residues. CDR1 and CDR2 (germline): MDHEN, SYDVKM. Germline trimming cut 4 bases from V and 2 bases from J; bases unmatched to any gene: 4. This chain's CDR3 is CASSYQGARNQPQHF. The CDR3 region has the DNA TGTGCCAGCAGTTACCAGGGGGCACGCAATCAGCCCCAGCATTTT.

The chain uses TRBV29-1 and TRBJ1-1; tentatively, D is TRBD1 (5 bases). Between the trimmed V and J ends, which lost 7 bases and 4 bases, there was a span of 19 bases. CDR1 is SQVTM and CDR2 is ANQGSEA in the germline V gene. The CDR3 covers 14 residues. The CDR3 protein is CSAPVGGLGTEAFF. In DNA, the CDR3 is TGCAGCGCCCCAGTGGGGGGTTTGGGCACTGAAGCTTTCTTT. Full variable domain (rest looked up from reference TRBV29-1 and TRBJ1-1): SAVISQKPSRDICQRGTSLTIQCQVDSQVTMMFWYRQQPGQSLTLIATANQGSEATYESGFVIDKFPISRPNLTFSTLTVSNMSPEDSSIYLCSAPVGGLGTEAFFGQGTRLTVV.

The J gene is TRBJ2-7, the V gene TRBV7-4; TRBD1 matches at 7 bases. Germline CDR1 and CDR2: SGHVT and SQSDAQ. CDR3 length: 13 residues. Trimming cost V 7 bases and J 3 bases; bases outside gene matches: 6. CDR3 residues: CASTGQVVYEQYF. The CDR3 DNA is TGTGCCAGCACCGGACAGGTCGTCTACGAGCAGTACTTC.

In its sample, this clone was seen a few times. The chain has TRBV15 and TRBJ2-7, with D possibly being TRBD2 (6 bases). The CDR3 is 15 amino acids. From germline, CDR1 is LNHNV and CDR2 YYDKDF (reference sequence). Trimming pared 0 bases from V and 2 bases from J, leaving 11 bases between. CDR3 sequence reads: CATSRDGEETYEQYF. In DNA form, the CDR3 reads TGTGCCACCAGCAGAGACGGGGAGGAAACCTACGAGCAGTACTTC.

The rearrangement links TRBV7-9 to TRBJ2-2, with TRBD2 identical over 10 bases. Germline trimming cut 4 bases from V and 6 bases from J; bases unmatched to any gene: 5. This CDR3 contains 15 residues. Germline CDR1 and CDR2: SEHNR and FQNEAQ (reference sequence). The CDR3 region is CASSSLAGVAGELFF. The CDR3 DNA follows: TGTGCCAGCAGCTCCCTAGCGGGAGTAGCCGGGGAGCTGTTTTTT.

The V and J genes are TRBV30 and TRBJ2-7; 10 positions agree with TRBD1. This CDR3 spans 14 amino acids. Germline-derived CDR1 and CDR2 are GTSNPN and SVGIG (reference sequence). Trimming at V came to 2 bases and at J to 5 bases, leaving 6 bases not matched to a gene. CDR3: CAWSLGTGVHEQYF. The CDR3 nucleotides are TGTGCCTGGAGTTTAGGGACAGGGGTCCACGAGCAGTACTTC.

The rearrangement uses TRBV6-5 and TRBJ2-5; 11 bases map to TRBD1. The DNA end lines up better with TRBJ2-7; the J call may be wrong. CDR3 length equals 15 residues. Germline V CDR1 and CDR2: MNHEY, SVGAGI. In nucleotides, the CDR3 is TGTGCCAGCAGTTACTGGGGGGACAGGGGGTACGAGCAGTACTTC. This sequence encodes CASSYWGDRGYEQYF.

The chain carries TRBV6-5 and TRBJ1-2; TRBD1 matches 10 bases. Germline lookup yields CDR1 MNHEY and CDR2 SVGAGI. V shed 6 bases and J 4 bases; nucleotides not matched to a gene: 2. CDR3 length: 13 amino acids. CDR3 in DNA: TGTGCCAGCAGAGGACAGGGGGGCTATGGCTACACCTTC. The encoded protein is CASRGQGGYGYTF.

This sequence joins TRBV2 and TRBJ1-2; D gene uncertain. The germline CDR1 and CDR2 sequences are SNHLY and FYNNEI. The CDR3 has 14 amino acids. The V gene lost 5 bases and the J gene lost 4 bases, with 14 bases spanning the gap. The CDR3 sequence: CASSLDSQGYGYTF. The CDR3 nucleotides are TGTGCCAGCAGTCTAGACTCTCAAGGCTATGGCTACACCTTC.

The chain combines TRBV7-9 with TRBJ2-7; 9 bases line up with TRBD1. The CDR3 has 15 amino acids. V was clipped by 5 bases and J by 2 bases; unmatched bases: 7. Germline V gene data show CDR1 as SEHNR and CDR2 as FQNEAQ (reference sequence). CDR3 in DNA: TGTGCCAGCAGCCACGGGACAGGGCCCCCCTACGAGCAGTACTTC. Its protein is CASSHGTGPPYEQYF.

The gene calls are TRBV2 and TRBJ1-1; 10 bases map to TRBD1. Germline assignment: CDR1 SNHLY and CDR2 FYNNEI. With V trimmed by 6 bases and J by 5 bases, 9 bases remained unmatched. The CDR3 sequence is 15 residues long. CDR3 nucleotide sequence: TGTGCCAGCAGCTGGACAGGGGGTGAAGGGACTGAAGCTTTCTTT. The encoded protein is CASSWTGGEGTEAFF.

The genes are TRBV4-3 and TRBJ1-1, with TRBD1 as a possible D gene (6 bases). The CDR3 covers 14 residues. CDR1 and CDR2 (germline): LGHNA, YSLEER. V was trimmed by 3 bases and J by 5 bases, leaving 13 bases between them. The CDR3 sequence is CASSQDSWGTEAFF. The CDR3 DNA sequence: TGCGCCAGCAGCCAGGACAGTTGGGGGACTGAAGCTTTCTTT.